Listed below are T cell receptor beta chains from one sample, sequenced in a study of T-cell memory formation after mild COVID-19. TCRdb independently ran MiXCR on the 5' RACE reads; one entry per CDR3 protein. The sample yields some 150,000 distinct CDR3 sequences, roughly 19% seen once. The sample was PBMCs or a T cell subset sorted from them (not recorded which). The receptors were gathered from an adult woman who had mild COVID-19 (a few samples of this study predate the infection). Cell type and time point are not known. CDR3s include the opening cysteine and the closing phenylalanine or tryptophan. D genes are given only for firm matches. Size values are once, few and many counts, or a class for expanded clones, and some rows have none.

j_gene	len	abundance	d_gene	v_gene	CDR3nt	CDR3aa
TRBJ2-3	16	many	-	TRBV4-2	TGTGCCAGCAGCCAACGGATTAGGACACGGACAGATACGCAGTATTTT	CASSQRIRTRTDTQYF
TRBJ1-1	17	-	-	TRBV7-8	TGTGCCAGCAGCCCCGGAGAGGGAGGCCACATGAACACTGAAGCTTTCTTT	CASSPGEGGHMNTEAFF
TRBJ2-3	15	-	-	TRBV12-3/TRBV12-4	TGTGCCAGCACCCCGGGGGACTTAGGCACAGATACGCAGTATTTT	CASTPGDLGTDTQYF
TRBJ1-2	13	-	-	TRBV20-1	TGCAGTGCACCCTTAGCCGGGAGCTATGGCTACACCTTC	CSAPLAGSYGYTF
TRBJ2-7	12	few	-	TRBV7-9	TGTGCCAGCAGCTTAGGGGGCCGGGAGCAGTACTTC	CASSLGGREQYF
TRBJ1-1	14	-	TRBD1	TRBV9	TGTGCCAGCAGCGCCCGACAGGGGAACACTGAAGCTTTCTTT	CASSARQGNTEAFF
TRBJ2-1	18	-	TRBD2	TRBV3-1	TGTGCCAGCAGCCAAAGCTGGACTAGCGGGAGGATTGGGAATGAGCAGTTCTTC	CASSQSWTSGRIGNEQFF
TRBJ1-2	14	few	-	TRBV6-5	TGTGCCAGCAGTCCACAGGGATTTAGCTATGGCTACACCTTC	CASSPQGFSYGYTF
TRBJ1-2	13	few	-	TRBV5-1	TGCGCCAGCAGCATGCAGGCTAACTATGGCTACACCTTC	CASSMQANYGYTF
TRBJ2-1	13	few	-	TRBV5-6	TGTGCCAGCAGCTTTCCAGGGTACAATGAGCAGTTCTTC	CASSFPGYNEQFF
TRBJ2-6	14	many	-	TRBV6-5	TGTGCCGCGACAGATCACTCTGGGGCCAACGTCCTGACTTTC	CAATDHSGANVLTF
TRBJ2-3	17	-	-	TRBV7-7	TGTGCTAGCAGCACTCGACTAGGTCGGGGAAGCACAGATACGCAGTATTTT	CASSTRLGRGSTDTQYF
TRBJ1-6	15	few	-	TRBV11-2	TGTGCCAGCAGCTTGGTGGAGGGGCCAGGGTCACCCCTCCACTTT	CASSLVEGPGSPLHF
TRBJ2-1	15	-	-	TRBV7-3	TGTGCCAGCAGCTTAACCGGCTTCTCCTACAATGAGCAGTTCTTC	CASSLTGFSYNEQFF
TRBJ2-6	16	-	-	TRBV29-1	TGCAGCGTTGAAGGGGATCCCCAGACTGGGGCCAACGTCCTGACTTTC	CSVEGDPQTGANVLTF
TRBJ2-3	17	-	TRBD2	TRBV5-1	TGCGCCAGCAGCTCCCCGGGACTAGCGGGGAGCACAGATACGCAGTATTTT	CASSSPGLAGSTDTQYF
TRBJ1-3	15	-	-	TRBV21-1	TGTGCCAGCATTTCACAGGGGGCCCTGTTCGACACCATATATTTT	CASISQGALFDTIYF
TRBJ1-5	17	-	-	TRBV6-6	TGTGCCAGCAGTCACTACCCCGGACAGACCTTCAATCAGCCCCAGCATTTT	CASSHYPGQTFNQPQHF
TRBJ2-3	12	-	-	TRBV5-1	TGCGCCAGCAGCTGGGGATGGGATACGCAGTATTTT	CASSWGWDTQYF
TRBJ2-7	14	-	-	TRBV6-5	TGTGCCAGCAGTTATCGGCAGGGAGTTTCCGAGCAGTACTTC	CASSYRQGVSEQYF
TRBJ1-5	15	-	-	TRBV20-1	TGCAGTGCTAGAATGACAGGCCCTCCCAATCAGCCCCAGCATTTT	CSARMTGPPNQPQHF
TRBJ1-2	16	few	TRBD1	TRBV4-1	TGCGCCAGCAGCACTGTCGGGACAGCACCGAACTATGGCTACACCTTC	CASSTVGTAPNYGYTF
TRBJ1-1	17	-	-	TRBV3-1	TGTGCCAGCAGCCAAGATAGTCAGAGGCAGGGGAACACTGAAGCTTTCTTT	CASSQDSQRQGNTEAFF
TRBJ2-1	16	few	TRBD2	TRBV5-4	TGTGCCAGCAGCCCGACGTTAGCGGGAGGTGGCTATGAGCAGTTCTTC	CASSPTLAGGGYEQFF
TRBJ2-7	16	-	TRBD1	TRBV5-1	TGCGCCAGCAGCCAACTGGGACAGGGAGTTTCGTCCGAGCAGTACTTC	CASSQLGQGVSSEQYF
TRBJ2-1	15	-	-	TRBV4-2	TGTGCCAGCAGCCAAGATCGGCGTGCTTTCGATGAGCAGTTCTTC	CASSQDRRAFDEQFF
TRBJ2-2	13	few	-	TRBV7-6	TGTGCCAGCGCAGAGGGGTACACCGGGGAGCTGTTTTTT	CASAEGYTGELFF
TRBJ2-1	15	few	TRBD2	TRBV20-1	TGCAGTGCTCGATTACTAGCGGCCCCGACCAATGAGCAGTTCTTC	CSARLLAAPTNEQFF
TRBJ1-5	12	-	-	TRBV15	TGTGCCACCAGCCGGGGTGATCAGCCCCAGCATTTT	CATSRGDQPQHF
TRBJ2-5	14	few	-	TRBV6-5	TGTGCCAGCAGTTACTTAGGGGTAAAGGAGACCCAGTACTTC	CASSYLGVKETQYF
TRBJ1-6	17	few	TRBD1	TRBV5-1	TGCGCCAGCAGCTTTTGGCAGGGGGCCACCTATAATTCACCCCTCCACTTT	CASSFWQGATYNSPLHF
TRBJ2-3	17	few	-	TRBV7-9	TGTGCCAGCAGCCCAACACCTATAGCGTCCCGGGCAGATACGCAGTATTTT	CASSPTPIASRADTQYF
TRBJ2-7	15	few	-	TRBV10-3	TGTGCCATCAGTGAGTCGGCGGCGAGCTCCTACGAGCAGTACTTC	CAISESAASSYEQYF
TRBJ2-5	16	-	-	TRBV12-3/TRBV12-4	TGTGCCAGCAGTCCAGGGTTGGCCAGCGGAAAAGAGACCCAGTACTTC	CASSPGLASGKETQYF
TRBJ2-2	12	few	-	TRBV3-1	TGTGCCAGCAGCCTGACCACCGGGGAGCTGTTTTTT	CASSLTTGELFF
TRBJ2-5	14	-	TRBD2	TRBV12-3/TRBV12-4	TGTGCCAGCAGTTTCGGGGGGTACCAAGAGACCCAGTACTTC	CASSFGGYQETQYF
TRBJ2-3	13	few	-	TRBV12-3/TRBV12-4	TGTGCCAGCAGCACCGACAGGACAGATACGCAGTATTTT	CASSTDRTDTQYF
TRBJ2-2	14	few	-	TRBV6-1	TGTGCCAGCAGTGAATCTTCTTTTCACGGGGAGCTGTTTTTT	CASSESSFHGELFF
TRBJ1-4	16	-	-	TRBV7-8	TGTGCCAGCAGCTTGGGGGCCGGCAGCTATAATGAAAAACTGTTTTTT	CASSLGAGSYNEKLFF
TRBJ1-1	15	-	TRBD1	TRBV6-1	TGTGCCAGCAGTGATACCGGGACAGTCTCCCCTGAAGCTTTCTTT	CASSDTGTVSPEAFF
TRBJ2-1	16	-	TRBD2	TRBV30	TGTGCCTGGAGGGGATCTAGCGCGGGAGACTCCAATGAGCAGTTCTTC	CAWRGSSAGDSNEQFF
TRBJ2-7	15	many	TRBD2	TRBV7-8	TGTGCCAGCAGCCCTTTAGCGGGGAGCTCCTACGAGCAGTACTTC	CASSPLAGSSYEQYF
TRBJ2-2	15	few	-	TRBV20-1	TGCAGTGCTAGAGGGGGCCAGCGGAACACCGGGGAGCTGTTTTTT	CSARGGQRNTGELFF
TRBJ2-3	13	many	-	TRBV10-3	TGTGCCAGGAGTGGGGGGCCTGCAGATACGCAGTATTTT	CARSGGPADTQYF
TRBJ1-5	14	-	TRBD1	TRBV27	TGTGCCAGCAGTCCCCAGGGGGGCGGGGAGCCCCAGCATTTT	CASSPQGGGEPQHF
TRBJ2-2	16	-	TRBD2	TRBV29-1	TGCAGCGTTGAGGACGGGAGGGCCGGGCGCACCGGGGAGCTGTTTTTT	CSVEDGRAGRTGELFF
TRBJ2-7	16	few	-	TRBV5-1	TGCGCCAGCAGCTTGCCGGCAGGCTCTTCTCCCTACGAGCAGTACTTC	CASSLPAGSSPYEQYF
TRBJ2-3	14	-	-	TRBV7-3	TGTGCCAGCAGCTCACAGGATTTCACAGATACGCAGTATTTT	CASSSQDFTDTQYF
TRBJ2-4	15	many	-	TRBV19	TGTGCCACCACCCAGCCATCGGGTTCCGAAAACATTCAGTACTTC	CATTQPSGSENIQYF